Below, 17 T cell receptor beta chains from the same sample are listed, as sequenced in a study of regulatory dendritic cells for organ transplantation. The repertoire was sequenced with immunoSEQ multiplex PCR; TCRdb's copy has only in-frame clones and lacks some. The sample includes roughly 5,200 clones, around 62% of them seen just once. The sample consisted of memory CD8+ T cells from blood. Sample subset: CD45RO+ memory T cells. These receptors were collected from a human donor in good health.

The chain combines TRBV6-6 with TRBJ1-2; tentatively, D is TRBD1 (6 bases). Germline CDR1 reads MNHNY; CDR2 reads SVGAGI (reference sequence). This CDR3 spans 12 amino acids. With 2 bases removed from V and 7 bases from J, the gap between germline ends came to 8 bases. The CDR3 DNA sequence: TGTGCCAGCAGTTACGGGGGCAGTGGCTACACCTTC. It translates to CASSYGGSGYTF.

The J gene is TRBJ2-5, the V gene TRBV27, with 8 positions matching TRBD2. The germline V gene has CDR1 MNHEY and CDR2 SMNVEV (reference sequence). V shed 0 bases and J 4 bases; nucleotides not matched to a gene: 7. The CDR3 runs to 16 residues. Written as DNA, the CDR3 is TGTGCCAGCAGTTTATCGGCGGGGGGCCGGGGAGAGACCCAGTACTTC. It specifies CASSLSAGGRGETQYF.

The CDR3 sequence is CASSQDSQYTLPGGYTF. The CDR3 bases are TGCGCCAGCAGCCAAGATAGTCAGTACACCCTCCCGGGAGGCTACACCTTC. The chain carries TRBV4-1 and TRBJ1-2, with no clear D. This CDR3 has 17 residues. Germline CDR1 and CDR2: MGHRA and YSYEKL. V lost 0 bases and J 8 bases, leaving 22 bases between the germline ends.

This clone was observed a single time. The J gene is TRBJ2-3, the V gene TRBV27; TRBD2 aligns across 16 bases. The length of the CDR3 is 19 residues. The germline V gene encodes CDR1 MNHEY and CDR2 SMNVEV (reference sequence). J gave up 2 bases and V 4 bases, and 9 bases lay outside the gene matches. For the CDR3, the DNA is TGTGCCAGCAGTTCACCGGGACTAGCGGGGGGGTTGAACACAGATACGCAGTATTTT. Translating gives CASSSPGLAGGLNTDTQYF.

The genes are TRBV28 and TRBJ2-7; 10 bases map to TRBD1. This CDR3 is built from 17 residues. CDR1 and CDR2 (germline): MDHEN, SYDVKM. The trim removed 6 bases at V and 1 base at J, leaving 12 bases unmatched. The CDR3 nucleotides are TGTGCCAGCAGACCGACAGGGGGCCTTTCAAAGTCCTACGAGCAGTACTTC. Translated: CASRPTGGLSKSYEQYF.

Judged by abundance, this clone is medium-sized. The gene calls are TRBV7-2 and TRBJ1-6; no firm D call. Germline V gene lookup returns CDR1 SGHTA and CDR2 FQGNSA. The germline V and J ends were trimmed by 2 bases and 0 bases, with 8 bases remaining between them. The CDR3 spans 16 residues. The CDR3 bases are TGTGCCAGCAGCTTAAGGCACAGCTCCTATAATTCACCCCTCCACTTT. Amino acids: CASSLRHSSYNSPLHF.

This chain joins TRBV4-3 and TRBJ2-7; maybe TRBD2 (5 bases). The CDR3 length is 16 residues. V lost 0 bases to trimming and J lost 2 bases, with 14 bases between them. In germline, CDR1 is LGHNA, CDR2 YSLEER. The chain's CDR3 is CASSQDIGGSPYEQYF. The CDR3 DNA sequence: TGCGCCAGCAGCCAAGATATCGGAGGCTCCCCCTACGAGCAGTACTTC.

The V gene is TRBV4-1, the J gene TRBJ2-2; D remains ambiguous. The length of the CDR3 is 14 residues. The V and J ends lost 1 base and 4 bases respectively, with 7 bases between them. Germline assignment: CDR1 MGHRA and CDR2 YSYEKL. The CDR3 sequence: CASSQGALTGELFF. The CDR3 bases are TGCGCCAGCAGCCAAGGGGCCCTCACCGGGGAGCTGTTTTTT.

The V and J genes are TRBV5-6 and TRBJ1-3; D possibly corresponds to TRBD1 (5 bases). This CDR3 spans 15 amino acids. CDR1 is SGHDT, CDR2 YYEEEE, per germline. The germline V and J ends were trimmed by 3 bases and 0 bases, with 10 bases remaining between them. CDR3 nucleotides: TGTGCCAGCAGCTCGTACAGGATCTCTGGAAACACCATATATTTT. It specifies CASSSYRISGNTIYF.

The rearrangement uses TRBV9 and TRBJ2-7; weak D call: TRBD2 (7 bases). Trimming left V 0 bases short and J 5 bases short, with 18 bases between. This CDR3 is 16 amino acids long. The V gene's germline CDR1 is SGDLS and CDR2 YYNGEE. CDR3 amino acids: CASSVEGVAGVHEQYF. The CDR3 nucleotides are TGTGCCAGCAGCGTAGAGGGGGTCGCGGGGGTCCACGAGCAGTACTTC.

The chain joins TRBV7-2 to TRBJ2-3; D gene uncertain. The germline V gene has CDR1 SGHTA and CDR2 FQGNSA. V was trimmed by 5 bases and J by 3 bases, leaving 15 bases between them. CDR3 size: 15 residues. CDR3 coding DNA: TGTGCCAGCAGCCCTCAGGTGGGCCGTACAGATACGCAGTATTTT. It translates to CASSPQVGRTDTQYF.

This clone occurred a few times. The chain uses TRBV7-2 and TRBJ2-3; D is possibly TRBD2 (5 bases). Per germline, CDR1 SGHTA and CDR2 FQGNSA. Trimming cost V 6 bases and J 2 bases, with 12 bases left between them. The CDR3 covers 14 residues. CDR3: CASRERGYTDTQYF. The CDR3 bases are TGTGCCAGCAGGGAAAGAGGGTACACAGATACGCAGTATTTT.

The rearrangement links TRBV4-3 to TRBJ1-3; D is uncertain. This CDR3 is 18 amino acids long. V was clipped by 0 bases and J by 1 base, with 16 bases between them. From germline, CDR1 is LGHNA and CDR2 YSLEER. CDR3 amino acids: CASSQDRNRQLSGNTIYF. CDR3 in DNA: TGCGCCAGCAGCCAAGATCGAAACAGACAATTATCTGGAAACACCATATATTTT.

This clone was detected only a few times. The genes are TRBV6-4 and TRBJ2-2; TRBD1 is a possible D gene (6 bases). V lost 0 bases and J 3 bases, leaving 11 bases between the germline ends. Germline CDR1 MRHNA, CDR2 SNTAGT. This CDR3 has 16 residues. The CDR3 DNA sequence: TGTGCCAGCAGTGACTCGTCCAGGGGCGACACCGGGGAGCTGTTTTTT. It specifies CASSDSSRGDTGELFF.

The chain links TRBV5-1 to TRBJ1-6, with TRBD1 matching over 9 bases. CDR1 and CDR2 (germline): SGHRS, YFSETQ. This CDR3 comprises 16 residues. Unmatched junction bases numbered 8, after V lost 3 bases and J lost 7 bases. CDR3 loop: CASSYLGGTGNSPLHF. For the CDR3, the DNA is TGCGCCAGCAGCTACCTTGGAGGGACAGGGAATTCACCCCTCCACTTT.

V usage is TRBV9 and J usage is TRBJ2-3; 9 nucleotides match TRBD2. Germline trimming cut 3 bases from V and 0 bases from J; bases unmatched to any gene: 5. In germline, CDR1 is SGDLS, CDR2 YYNGEE. This CDR3 is 16 amino acids long. DNA of the CDR3: TGTGCCAGCAGCGAACCTAGCGGGGCTAGCACAGATACGCAGTATTTT. Translation gives CASSEPSGASTDTQYF.

V usage is TRBV25-1 and J usage is TRBJ2-1, with TRBD1 matching over 9 bases. CDR3 length equals 15 residues. V gave up 2 bases and J gave up 3 bases; unmatched junction bases: 2. The germline CDR1 and CDR2 sequences are MGHDK and SYGVNS. CDR3 in amino acids: CASSETGGFYNEQFF. CDR3 nucleotides: TGTGCCAGCAGTGAAACAGGGGGCTTCTACAATGAGCAGTTCTTC. Based on the CDR3 plus reference TRBV25-1 and TRBJ2-1, the full variable domain is EADIYQTPRYLVIGTGKKITLECSQTMGHDKMYWYQQDPGMELHLIHYSYGVNSTEKGDLSSESTVSRIRTEHFPLTLESARPSHTSQYLCASSETGGFYNEQFFGPGTRLTVL.